Sequencing of this T cell receptor beta chain was carried out in a study of CD8+ T cells in alopecia areata. About the study: Female C3H/HeJ mice aged roughly 7-11 weeks received skin from spontaneously alopecic C3H/HeJ graft donors aged roughly 6-12 months.

The sorting of pooled cutaneous lymph node cells relied on CD4, CD8alpha, NKG2D, NKG2ACE and other markers. Germline loops: CDR1 NSHNY, CDR2 SYGAGN. V lost 5 bases and J 0 bases, leaving 10 bases between the germline ends. The CDR3 extends over 14 amino acids. Reverse transcription of extracted RNA yielded cDNA, which provided the sequencing template. Produced via immunoSEQ multiplex PCR; TCRdb's table is partial and in-frame only. The sample shows approximately 280,000 clones, no singletons; the ten largest hold less than 1.5%. Worth noting for this clone: Its target is unknown. These gene names are mouse names. The read ends 4 residues before the CDR3 terminus; that terminus is restored from the germline J gene.

Study-wide findings and caveats: Resident alphabeta T cells of normal skin are also sequenced in scalp samples. Higher clonality and more expanded CD8+ clones appeared in lesional than normal scalp. Patients showed less clear TCR sequence sharing than mice, possibly partly because of HLA diversity.

This chain uses TRBV13-1 with TRBJ2-3; D is ambiguous. This sequence was found in a C3H/HeJ mouse with alopecia areata. The strain's MHC haplotype is H2-k. The material sequenced was CD4+ T cells sorted from a lymph node. The sequenced part of the CDR3 DNA is TGTGCCAGCAGACAACAGTCTAGTGCAGAA. It specifies CASRQQSSAE. The CDR3, in full, reads CASRQQSSAETLYF.